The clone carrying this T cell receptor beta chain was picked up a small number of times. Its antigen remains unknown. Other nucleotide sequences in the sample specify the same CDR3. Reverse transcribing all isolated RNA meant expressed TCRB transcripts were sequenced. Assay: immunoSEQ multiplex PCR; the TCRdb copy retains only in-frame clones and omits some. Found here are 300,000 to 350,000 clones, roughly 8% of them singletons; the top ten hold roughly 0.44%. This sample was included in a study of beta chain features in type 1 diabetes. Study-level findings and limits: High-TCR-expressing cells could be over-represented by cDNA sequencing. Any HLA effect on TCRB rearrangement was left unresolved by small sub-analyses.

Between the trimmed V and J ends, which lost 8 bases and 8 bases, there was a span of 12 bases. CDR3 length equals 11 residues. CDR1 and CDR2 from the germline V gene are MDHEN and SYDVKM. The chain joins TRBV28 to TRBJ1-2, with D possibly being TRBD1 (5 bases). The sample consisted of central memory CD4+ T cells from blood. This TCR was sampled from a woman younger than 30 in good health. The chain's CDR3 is CASSGFYGYTF. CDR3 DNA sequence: TGTGCCAGCTCAGGGTTTTACGGCTACACCTTC.